Listed here are 3 T cell receptor beta chains from one sample, sequenced in a study of T cell responses to AZD1222 COVID-19 vaccine. Data came from immunoSEQ multiplex PCR; TCRdb stores just in-frame clones and leaves some out. The sample lists about 76,000 clones, approximately 91% occurring once. Here the sequenced sample was peripheral blood, taken on day 0 of AZD1222 vaccination. All receptors come from an adult in good health.

This clone was observed once. This rearrangement joins TRBV10-3 to TRBJ2-1, with TRBD2 matching 9 bases. CDR3 size: 14 residues. Germline V gives CDR1 ENHRY, CDR2 SYGVKD. The CDR3 coding sequence is TGTGCGATCCGGGCGGGAGGGACCTACAATGAGCAGTTCTTC. Translating gives CAIRAGGTYNEQFF.

The genes are TRBV11-2 and TRBJ2-1; D might be TRBD1 (6 bases). The V gene's germline CDR1 is SGHAT and CDR2 FQNNGV. This CDR3 is 13 amino acids long. V lost 5 bases and J 8 bases, leaving 13 bases between the germline ends. The CDR3, as DNA: TGTGCCAGCAGCCATCGGACAGCGGATGAGCAGTTCTTC. As protein: CASSHRTADEQFF.

The V call is TRBV6-5, the J call TRBJ2-5, with D perhaps matching TRBD2 (6 bases). The CDR3 has 16 residues. Trimming stripped 3 bases from V and 5 bases from J, with 19 bases between. The V gene's germline CDR1 is MNHEY and CDR2 SVGAGI. The CDR3 spells CASSYTRRGSGETQYF. The CDR3 coding sequence is TGTGCCAGCAGTTATACAAGGAGGGGCTCTGGGGAGACCCAGTACTTC.